This TCR beta chain stems from a study of radiotherapy plus CTLA-4 blockade in lung cancer (dated by TCRdb to the late 2010s). About the investigation overall: Among enrolled patients, approximately 19% had an objective response and about 30% reached disease control.

The study evaluated CTLA-4 blockade (ipilimumab) given together with focal radiation therapy in patients who had chemo-refractory metastatic non-small-cell lung cancer. Overall study results and their limits: Early dynamic changes in blood T cell clones, together with increased serum interferon-beta after radiation, were reported as the strongest predictors of response. TCR clones derived from tumors expanded in peripheral blood after treatment with radiotherapy and ipilimumab.

Library creation used the immunoSEQ multiplex PCR assay. The immuneACCESS repertoire file appears here via TCRdb, limited to in-frame rearrangements. These files lack a portion of the clones; in checked studies, under half of the deficit traces to unresolved V genes, and the cause of the others is not known. Recorded for this sample are roughly 59,000 clones; around 68% of them occurred a single time. The leading ten clones occupy about 8.5% of the sample. Concerning this clone itself: Its target antigen remains unknown. No per-base quality is available; no much larger clone lies one base away.

Relative to germline, V is missing 5 bases and J is missing 4 bases, with 10 bases of the junction outside any gene match. The CDR3 spans 15 residues, from the cysteine through the phenylalanine. The sequence is cut down to CDR3 DNA, 45 bases in frame from base 1. CDR1 and CDR2 were assigned from the germline V gene as SGHAT and FQNNGV. Recombination linked TRBV11-2 to TRBJ1-1, and TRBD1 aligns with 7 junction nucleotides. This receptor was taken from a human donor with non-small cell lung cancer whose response to radiotherapy plus ipilimumab could not be evaluated. The material was peripheral blood, obtained from a patient treated with radiotherapy plus ipilimumab. The DNA is TGTGCCAGCAGCCGCCGGACAGGACCGAGCACTGAAGCTTTCTTT. This sequence encodes CASSRRTGPSTEAFF.